The TCR beta chain described here comes from a study of shared clonotypes between healthy human individuals (dated by TCRdb to about 2020). General notes on the study: Two women and three men aged 18 to 49 years were included in the cohort. Different laboratories and diverse techniques were used to prepare libraries and sequence TCR repertoires, to increase sequencing depth and limit assay-specific biases. For each donor, three plates each were used for CD4 naive and CD4 memory, two plates were used for CD8 naive, and one plate was used for CD8 memory. Per donor, leukapheresis produced somewhere between about 0.94 and 9.5 billion PBMCs. To estimate repertoire size and how much clonotype sharing occurs between individuals, the study deeply sequenced the blood TCR repertoires of about five healthy adults.

In the case of this clone: The specificity of this receptor is unknown. Base qualities are not provided; no much larger clone lies one nucleotide away.

Paper-wide results and their limitations: Larger estimated clonotype richness was generally found for naive subsets than for memory subsets. Higher generation probabilities were observed for clonotypes shared by all four sorted-subset donors than for non-shared clonotypes. Even with the large sequencing depth, rarefaction of the sorted-subset datasets indicated that sequencing was incomplete. Pairwise subsampling indicated that sequencing depth was expected to affect the degree of clonotype sharing among donors. When a few donors were compared, the shared fraction of clonotypes was about 5.5% for naive CD4, 3% to 4% for naive CD8, 2.3% for memory CD4, and 0.4% for memory CD8. Sampling was restricted to blood, and TCR repertoires in tissues likely differ from the TCR repertoires found in blood. The genetic and exposure-history diversity represented was limited by the small number of donors.

Using the deep immunoSEQ assay, TCR CDR3 regions were amplified from genomic DNA by multiplex PCR. For each cell subset, the extracted genomic DNA was distributed evenly across all wells of several immunoSEQ 96-well plates, and each plate served as one replicate. Each replicate PCR for sorted subsets received about 210 ng genomic DNA, equal to about 30,000 T cell genomes. The purified libraries were quantified using a Qubit 3.0 fluorometer, sized with a Bioanalyzer 2100, and then quantified again using the KAPA Library Quantification kit. Every immunoSEQ 96-well plate was sequenced on a separate single-read 150-cycle Illumina NextSeq 550 flow cell. The original methods were these. The immunoSEQ output contained only junctional sequences without quality scores, so filtering could not match that applied to full-length reads. To assign V/J genes and CDR3, sequences were annotated using PyIR, a Python wrapper for IgBLAST v1.9, with IMGT germline references. Reads were filtered out if the reads had weak V/J assignments (E-value above 1e-6), no CDR3, stop codons, out-of-frame junctions, or ambiguous translated residues. V3J clonotypes were defined by identical inferred V gene, J gene, and CDR3 amino acid sequence. To compute the percentage overlap between repertoires, the number of shared unique clonotypes was divided by the size of the smaller repertoire. Richness of each repertoire was evaluated using RTK rarefaction, the Chao1 estimator, and Recon v2.1 estimates of unobserved clonotypes. Generation probabilities for all TCRbeta clonotypes obtained by the gDNA method from a few donors were computed using OLGA. TCRdb stores this immuneACCESS table with in-frame sequences only. Part of the clones is absent; in the studies checked, under half of the shortfall reflects unresolved V genes, and no reason is known for the rest. V and J calls and clone size are those listed in that table; D and trimming were worked out from the DNA. The table for this sample lists 750,000 to 1,000,000 clones; about 91% of them were counted only once. Jointly, the top ten make up about 24% of the sample.

CD8 naive samples consisted of CD45RO-negative cells that were positively selected for CCR7, yielding a CD45RA+CCR7+ population without TemRA cells. Healthy HIV-negative adults with no recently reported acute infections or vaccinations were included as donors. Every donor was a Caucasian adult residing in Nashville, Tennessee, USA. Blood was collected by leukapheresis, and PBMCs were isolated by Ficoll-Histopaque density gradient centrifugation and then cryopreserved in liquid nitrogen vapor phase. Purity and quantity of every magnetically sorted T cell population were checked by analytical flow cytometry. From each sorted fraction, genomic DNA was isolated and quantified by UV absorbance on a Nanodrop 2000c. The germline V gene encodes CDR1 LNHNV and CDR2 YYDKDF (reference sequence). From the cysteine through the phenylalanine, the CDR3 covers 14 amino acids. The sequence is cut down to CDR3 DNA, 42 bases in frame from base 1. A distance of 13 bases separates the germline ends of V and J, which lose 5 bases and 5 bases respectively.

The sample comprised naive CD8+ T cells sorted from blood. The label giving this sample's cell subset or site can be read as: CD45RA+CCR7+. The sequence links TRBV15 to TRBJ1-5; D gene: possibly TRBD1, on 5 matching bases. This clonotype was obtained from a man aged 25-45 years in good health. The nucleotide sequence reads TGTGCCACCAGCCCCCAGGCAGGGTATCAGCCCCAGCATTTT. Its coded protein is CATSPQAGYQPQHF.